These 22 T cell receptor beta chains share one sample of origin, sequenced in a study of cytomegalovirus exposure and HLA in healthy donors. PCR involved 60 Vbeta and 13 Jbeta primers. Sequencing was performed with immunoSEQ multiplex PCR; in TCRdb, only in-frame clones are kept and a portion is missing. The sample holds 200,000 to 300,000 clones, 80% to 90% seen once. Sequenced material: PBMCs. The receptors originated from a woman between 35 and 50 years old in good health and CMV-seropositive.

The chain links TRBV27 to TRBJ1-5; 9 bases agree with TRBD1. Germline V gene sequence: CDR1 MNHEY, CDR2 SMNVEV (reference sequence). V dropped 6 bases and J dropped 4; count of bases not matched to a gene: 4. The CDR3 sequence is 14 residues long. CDR3 bases: TGTGCCAGCAGGACCGGGACAGGGAATCAGCCCCAGCATTTT. Translated: CASRTGTGNQPQHF.

This clone appeared a single time. The chain uses TRBV7-2 and TRBJ1-1, with D perhaps matching TRBD1 (5 bases). Trimming took 5 bases from V and 4 from J, leaving 17 bases between them. This CDR3 has 15 amino acids. Germline CDR1 reads SGHTA; CDR2 reads FQGNSA. The CDR3 sequence: CASSPHWGGGTEAFF. CDR3 DNA: TGTGCCAGCAGCCCACATTGGGGGGGTGGCACTGAAGCTTTCTTT. The entire variable domain, with the rest obtained from reference TRBV7-2 and TRBJ1-1, is as follows: GAGVSQSPSNKVTEKGKDVELRCDPISGHTALYWYRQSLGQGLEFLIYFQGNSAPDKSGLPSDRFSAERTGGSVSTLTIQRTQQEDSAVYLCASSPHWGGGTEAFFGQGTRLTVV.

The chain couples TRBV6-1 to TRBJ2-1; maybe TRBD1 (6 bases). This CDR3 has 13 amino acids. Looked up from germline, CDR1 is MNHNS and CDR2 is SASEGT. Trimming removed 6 bases from V and 6 bases from J, with 12 bases in between. CDR3 nucleotide sequence: TGTGCCAGCAGCCCCGGGACACCCAATGAGCAGTTCTTC. Its protein product is CASSPGTPNEQFF.

The chain links TRBV18 to TRBJ2-1; tentative D call: TRBD1 (6 bases). Trimming took off 2 bases at V and 6 bases at J, with 14 bases between the two ends. Per germline, CDR1 KGHSH and CDR2 LQKENI. This CDR3 is 15 amino acids long. CDR3: CASSPGTGQSNEQFF. CDR3 DNA: TGTGCCAGCTCACCAGGTACAGGGCAAAGCAATGAGCAGTTCTTC.

This chain joins TRBV5-1 and TRBJ1-4; TRBD1 agrees at 12 bases. CDR3 length equals 18 residues. CDR1 is SGHRS and CDR2 is YFSETQ in the germline V gene. Trimming took 6 bases from V and 1 from J; bases not matched to a gene: 10. DNA of the CDR3: TGCGCCAGCATCCTCCGGGACAGGGGGCGGAAAACTAATGAAAAACTGTTTTTT. It encodes CASILRDRGRKTNEKLFF.

The chain employs TRBV14 and TRBJ2-7; 9 bases are a match to TRBD1. Germline-derived CDR1 and CDR2 are SGHDN and FVKESK. The CDR3 contains 15 residues. V lost 4 bases to trimming and J lost 6 bases; unmatched junction nucleotides: 10. CDR3 coding DNA: TGTGCCAGCAGCCTCGGGACAGGGTTTTTTCCCGAGCAGTACTTC. This gives the protein CASSLGTGFFPEQYF.

The CDR3 bases are TGTGCCAGCAGCCAAGTCGCCCCTCGGGACACTAACACTGAAGCTTTCTTT. It encodes CASSQVAPRDTNTEAFF. The chain carries TRBV4-2 and TRBJ1-1; maybe TRBD1 (6 bases). The germline gives CDR1 LGHNA, CDR2 YNFKEQ. Trimming took off 1 base at V and 2 bases at J, with 17 bases between the two ends. CDR3 length: 17 amino acids.

The chain is built from TRBV5-1 and TRBJ1-2; a weak D match, TRBD1 (5 bases). Trimming took off 4 bases at V and 6 bases at J, with 10 bases between the two ends. This CDR3 contains 12 residues. The germline V gene encodes CDR1 SGHRS and CDR2 YFSETQ. CDR3 in amino acids: CASSPRGDGYTF. CDR3 sequence (DNA): TGCGCCAGCAGCCCGCGGGGGGATGGCTACACCTTC. Variable domain in full (rest from reference TRBV5-1 and TRBJ1-2): KAGVTQTPRYLIKTRGQQVTLSCSPISGHRSVSWYQQTPGQGLQFLFEYFSETQRNKGNFPGRFSGRQFSNSRSEMNVSTLELGDSALYLCASSPRGDGYTFGSGTRLTVV.

This clone has a handful of counts. This chain uses TRBV6-4 with TRBJ1-2; no reliable D call. This CDR3 comprises 14 residues. Germline lookup yields CDR1 MRHNA and CDR2 SNTAGT. Between the trimmed V and J ends, which lost 6 bases and 7 bases, there was a span of 18 bases. The CDR3 sequence: CASRLRQAEGGYTF. Written as DNA, the CDR3 is TGTGCCAGCAGGCTCCGTCAGGCCGAGGGTGGCTACACCTTC.

J is TRBJ1-5 and V is TRBV18; TRBD1 matches 7 bases. Per the germline V gene, CDR1 is KGHSH and CDR2 is LQKENI. CDR3 length: 14 amino acids. Trimming took 5 bases from V and 4 from J; bases not matched to a gene: 5. CDR3 sequence (DNA): TGTGCCAGCTCAGGGGACAGCCTTAATCAGCCCCAGCATTTT. As protein: CASSGDSLNQPQHF.

This clone was recorded once. The chain has TRBV19 and TRBJ1-2; 7 nucleotides line up with TRBD1. Germline V gene lookup returns CDR1 LNHDA and CDR2 SQIVND (reference sequence). This CDR3 region has 15 residues. The trim removed 0 bases at V and 8 bases at J, leaving 9 bases unmatched. The CDR3 DNA follows: TGTGCCAGTAGTATAGACCACCCGACAGGGTTGGGCTACACCTTC. This sequence encodes CASSIDHPTGLGYTF.

The rearrangement joins TRBV19 to TRBJ1-5; D not resolved. Trimming pared 6 bases from V and 1 base from J, leaving 10 bases between. Germline CDR1 is LNHDA and CDR2 is SQIVND (reference sequence). This CDR3 is 14 amino acids long. CDR3 loop: CASRTSTSNQPQHF. The CDR3 bases are TGTGCCAGTAGGACTTCGACCAGCAATCAGCCCCAGCATTTT.

The chain uses TRBV19 and TRBJ2-1, with a tentative D call TRBD2 (6 bases). Trimming took off 5 bases at V and 6 bases at J, with 17 bases between the two ends. Per the germline V gene, CDR1 is LNHDA and CDR2 is SQIVND (reference sequence). The length of the CDR3 is 15 residues. This CDR3 is CASSRGTTILNEQFF. CDR3 sequence (DNA): TGTGCCAGTAGTCGGGGGACCACTATCCTCAATGAGCAGTTCTTC.

This sequence joins TRBV5-1 and TRBJ2-3; TRBD2 aligns across 10 bases. This CDR3 region has 19 residues. Germline V gives CDR1 SGHRS, CDR2 YFSETQ. Trimming took 1 base from V and 5 from J; bases not matched to a gene: 16. The CDR3 loop is CASSLSLGLAGDSGDTQYF. The CDR3 DNA reads as TGCGCCAGCAGCTTGTCATTGGGGCTAGCGGGAGATTCGGGAGATACGCAGTATTTT. Full variable domain (rest looked up from reference TRBV5-1 and TRBJ2-3): KAGVTQTPRYLIKTRGQQVTLSCSPISGHRSVSWYQQTPGQGLQFLFEYFSETQRNKGNFPGRFSGRQFSNSRSEMNVSTLELGDSALYLCASSLSLGLAGDSGDTQYFGPGTRLTVL.

The chain joins TRBV9 to TRBJ1-1, with 9 bases matching TRBD1. Germline V gives CDR1 SGDLS, CDR2 YYNGEE. V dropped 2 bases and J dropped 6; count of bases not matched to a gene: 5. This CDR3 region has 14 residues. As DNA, the CDR3 is TGTGCCAGCAGCGTGGGACAGGGTGGCTCTGAAGCTTTCTTT. It encodes CASSVGQGGSEAFF. The whole variable domain, remainder taken from reference TRBV9 and TRBJ1-1, is DSGVTQTPKHLITATGQRVTLRCSPRSGDLSVYWYQQSLDQGLQFLIQYYNGEERAKGNILERFSAQQFPDLHSELNLSSLELGDSALYFCASSVGQGGSEAFFGQGTRLTVV.

The chain combines TRBV6-1 with TRBJ1-5; perhaps TRBD1 as D (5 bases). V was clipped by 7 bases and J by 3 bases, with 16 bases between them. This CDR3 comprises 15 residues. The germline V gene encodes CDR1 MNHNS and CDR2 SASEGT. The CDR3 nucleotides are TGTGCCAGCACCCAGGTTGAGACAGCCAATCAGCCCCAGCATTTT. Translating gives CASTQVETANQPQHF.

V usage is TRBV7-2 and J usage is TRBJ2-7; TRBD1 might be the D (6 bases). Germline V gene data show CDR1 as SGHTA and CDR2 as FQGNSA. V was trimmed by 0 bases and J by 0 bases, leaving 12 bases between them. This CDR3 is built from 16 residues. The CDR3 nucleotides read TGTGCCAGCAGCTTAGCAGGCACGGACAGCTCCTACGAGCAGTACTTC. As protein: CASSLAGTDSSYEQYF. Using reference TRBV7-2 and TRBJ2-7 for the parts outside the CDR3, the full variable domain is GAGVSQSPSNKVTEKGKDVELRCDPISGHTALYWYRQSLGQGLEFLIYFQGNSAPDKSGLPSDRFSAERTGGSVSTLTIQRTQQEDSAVYLCASSLAGTDSSYEQYFGPGTRLTVT.

V usage is TRBV6-5 and J usage is TRBJ1-2; D remains unclear. Trimming stripped 0 bases from V and 8 bases from J, with 10 bases between. The CDR3 consists of 13 residues. Germline CDR1 and CDR2: MNHEY and SVGAGI. CDR3 coding DNA: TGTGCCAGCAGTTACTCTTCCAGTTCGGGCTACACCTTC. Encoded protein: CASSYSSSSGYTF.

V usage is TRBV18 and J usage is TRBJ1-1; possible D gene TRBD1, 6 bases. The CDR3 has 15 amino acids. Germline V gene data show CDR1 as KGHSH and CDR2 as LQKENI. V lost 3 bases and J lost 1, with 12 bases in between. The CDR3 loop is CASSPPQGPNTEAFF. CDR3 bases: TGTGCCAGCTCACCCCCCCAGGGGCCGAACACTGAAGCTTTCTTT.

The chain links TRBV11-2 to TRBJ2-7, with 7 positions matching TRBD2. Per the germline V gene, CDR1 is SGHAT and CDR2 is FQNNGV. With V trimmed by 1 base and J by 0 bases, 3 bases remained unmatched. The CDR3 covers 15 residues. Here the CDR3 DNA reads TGTGCCAGCAGCTTAGGCGGGGGAAGCTCCTACGAGCAGTACTTC. It is translated as CASSLGGGSSYEQYF.

The rearrangement joins TRBV5-1 to TRBJ2-3; 10 nucleotides line up with TRBD2. V lost 4 bases to trimming and J lost 2 bases; unmatched junction nucleotides: 10. The CDR3 runs to 17 residues. CDR1 and CDR2 (germline): SGHRS, YFSETQ. This CDR3 reads CASSRHSGRFATDTQYF. Written as DNA, the CDR3 is TGCGCCAGCAGCCGTCATAGCGGGAGGTTCGCCACAGATACGCAGTATTTT.

The chain recombines TRBV30 with TRBJ2-6; D call uncertain. CDR1 and CDR2 (germline): GTSNPN, SVGIG (reference sequence). The CDR3 consists of 14 residues. V was clipped by 4 bases and J by 0 bases, with 7 bases between them. The chain's CDR3 is CAWTRSSGANVLTF. In nucleotides, the CDR3 is TGTGCCTGGACCAGAAGCTCTGGGGCCAACGTCCTGACTTTC. The whole variable domain, remainder taken from reference TRBV30 and TRBJ2-6, is SQTIHQWPATLVQPVGSPLSLECTVEGTSNPNLYWYRQAAGRGLQLLFYSVGIGQISSEVPQNLSASRPQDRQFILSSKKLLLSDSGFYLCAWTRSSGANVLTFGAGSRLTVL.